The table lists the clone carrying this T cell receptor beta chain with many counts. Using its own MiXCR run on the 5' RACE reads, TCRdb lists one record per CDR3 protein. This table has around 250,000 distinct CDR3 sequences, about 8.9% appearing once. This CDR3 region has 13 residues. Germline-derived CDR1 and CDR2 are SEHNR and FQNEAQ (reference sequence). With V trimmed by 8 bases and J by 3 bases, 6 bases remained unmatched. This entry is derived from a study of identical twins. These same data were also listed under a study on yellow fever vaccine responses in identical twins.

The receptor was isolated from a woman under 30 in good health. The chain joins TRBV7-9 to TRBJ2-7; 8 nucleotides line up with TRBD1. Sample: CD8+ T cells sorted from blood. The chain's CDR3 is CASSGTGDYEQYF. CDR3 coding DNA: TGTGCCAGCTCCGGGACAGGAGACTACGAGCAGTACTTC.